Presented here are 15 T cell receptor beta chains from one specimen sequenced in a study of T cells in Graves' hyperthyroidism and ophthalmopathy. Amplified TCR beta CDR3 regions came from RNA transcripts. The TCR CDR3 was amplified in a first-round RT-PCR using the HTBI primer set. TCRdb passed the multiplex PCR reads through MiXCR, listing each CDR3 protein once. The data show approximately 420,000 distinct CDR3 sequences, about an eighth seen once. Material for sequencing was blood. All receptors derive from a woman aged 18-30 years with Graves' hyperthyroidism.

This clonotype was seen more than once but under ten times. The chain joins TRBV20-1 to TRBJ2-1; 8 nucleotides line up with TRBD2. The germline gives CDR1 DFQATT, CDR2 SNEGSKA (reference sequence). Trimming took 0 bases from V and 5 from J; bases not matched to a gene: 9. The length of the CDR3 is 16 residues. CDR3 loop: CSARDLSSGTHNEQFF. The CDR3, as DNA: TGCAGTGCTAGAGATCTTAGTAGCGGGACTCACAATGAGCAGTTCTTC.

With regard to this clonotype: A much larger clonotype is one base distant, so this may be a read error. The chain combines TRBV11-3 with TRBJ2-3, with D perhaps matching TRBD1 or TRBD2 (5 bases each). The CDR3 sequence is 15 residues long. The germline V gene has CDR1 SGHNT and CDR2 YENEEA. The CDR3 region is CASSLDQGATDMQYF. The CDR3 nucleotides are TGTGCCAGCAGCTTAGATCAGGGAGCCACAGATATGCAGTATTTT.

This clonotype came up many times. The chain recombines TRBV29-1 with TRBJ2-1, with 16 positions matching TRBD2. Germline V gene sequence: CDR1 SQVTM, CDR2 ANQGSEA. This CDR3 region has 16 residues. The junction had 4 bases not matched to a gene; V was cut back by 8 bases and J by 0 bases. CDR3 DNA sequence: TGCAGCTCGGGACTAGCGGGAGGGCGCTCCTACAATGAGCAGTTCTTC. Protein sequence: CSSGLAGGRSYNEQFF.

This clonotype was picked up many times. The rearrangement joins TRBV5-1 to TRBJ2-1; TRBD2 matches at 11 bases. Unmatched junction bases numbered 8, after V lost 6 bases and J lost 3 bases. There are 16 residues in the CDR3. The germline gives CDR1 SGHRS, CDR2 YFSETQ. CDR3 sequence: CASKSSGRFYYNEQFF. Written as DNA, the CDR3 is TGCGCCAGCAAATCTAGCGGGAGGTTCTACTACAATGAGCAGTTCTTC.

Only a few counts were recorded for this clonotype. A much bigger clone sits one base away, suggesting this may be a read error. The J gene is TRBJ2-3, the V gene TRBV12-3 or TRBV12-4; 10 nucleotides line up with TRBD2. The trim removed 0 bases at V and 4 bases at J, leaving 4 bases unmatched. The CDR3 extends over 16 amino acids. The CDR3 loop is CASSLAPSGRADTQYF. In DNA form, the CDR3 reads TGTGCCAGCAGTTTAGCCCCTAGCGGGAGAGCAGATACGCAGTATTTT.

This clonotype turned up a few times. V usage is TRBV20-1 and J usage is TRBJ2-2, with D unresolved. The ends were cut back, 6 bases at V and 1 base at J, with 9 bases in the middle. Looked up from germline, CDR1 is DFQATT and CDR2 is SNEGSKA (reference sequence). This CDR3 spans 13 amino acids. CDR3 region: CSAASLNTGELFF. CDR3 DNA sequence: TGCAGTGCCGCGTCCCTGAACACCGGGGAGCTGTTTTTT.

This clonotype was observed many times. The rearrangement joins TRBV12-3 or TRBV12-4 to TRBJ2-7; 8 bases agree with TRBD2. The CDR3 contains 11 residues. Losses at the gene ends were 7 bases for V and 6 bases for J; bases not matched to a gene: 2. The CDR3 sequence: CASTAGGEQYF. In DNA, the CDR3 is TGTGCCAGCACCGCGGGAGGCGAGCAGTACTTC.

This clonotype has a count of ten or more. J is TRBJ2-7 and V is TRBV11-2; no clear D. The CDR3 spans 14 residues. CDR1 is SGHAT and CDR2 is FQNNGV in the germline V gene. Trimming pared 5 bases from V and 4 bases from J, leaving 15 bases between. CDR3 bases: TGTGCCAGCAGCCTTGGACCGACTGGATACGAGCAGTACTTC. This translates into CASSLGPTGYEQYF. Full variable domain (remainder filled in from reference TRBV11-2 and TRBJ2-7): EAGVAQSPRYKIIEKRQSVAFWCNPISGHATLYWYQQILGQGPKLLIQFQNNGVVDDSQLPKDRFSAERLKGVDSTLKIQPAKLEDSAVYLCASSLGPTGYEQYFGPGTRLTVT.

A word on this clonotype: Just one base apart from a much larger clone, this may be a read error. The gene calls are TRBV4-3 and TRBJ2-2; D could derive from TRBD1 or TRBD2 (5 bases each). Trimming stripped 3 bases from V and 2 bases from J, with 10 bases between. The CDR3 runs 15 residues. Germline V gene sequence: CDR1 LGHNA, CDR2 YSLEER. In DNA form, the CDR3 reads TGCGCCAGCAGCCAGGGACCAGAAAACACCGGGGAGCTGTTTTTT. Its protein is CASSQGPENTGELFF.

This clonotype was picked up many times. The chain combines TRBV6-1 with TRBJ2-3; D is ambiguous. Germline V gene lookup returns CDR1 MNHNS and CDR2 SASEGT. This CDR3 is 15 amino acids long. V shed 7 bases and J shed 0 bases, with 14 bases lying between them. The CDR3 nucleotides are TGTGCCAGCAAGCCAAGGGCGGAGAGCACAGATACGCAGTATTTT. It encodes CASKPRAESTDTQYF.

This clonotype came up many times. The chain links TRBV6-1 to TRBJ2-7; D perhaps matches TRBD1 (5 bases). Germline V gene sequence: CDR1 MNHNS, CDR2 SASEGT. Trimming took 1 base from V and 6 from J, leaving 13 bases between them. The CDR3 contains 14 residues. The CDR3 here is CASSEDPEGVEQYF. CDR3 nucleotide sequence: TGTGCCAGCAGTGAAGATCCGGAAGGGGTCGAGCAGTACTTC.

This clonotype was seen ten or more times. The chain recombines TRBV28 with TRBJ2-7, with D possibly matching TRBD2 (6 bases). Trimming left V 10 bases short and J 2 bases short, with 18 bases between. This CDR3 has 14 residues. CDR1 and CDR2 (germline): MDHEN, SYDVKM. The CDR3: CATLVSSATYEQYF. In DNA form, the CDR3 reads TGTGCCACCTTGGTTTCTAGCGCAACCTACGAGCAGTACTTC.

The table lists this clonotype with many counts. V gene TRBV7-9 combines with J gene TRBJ1-1; TRBD1 is a possible D gene (5 bases). CDR1 and CDR2 (germline): SEHNR, FQNEAQ (reference sequence). Trimming left V 4 bases short and J 5 bases short, with 14 bases between. This CDR3 has 14 residues. CDR3 sequence reads: CASSSSGGGTEAFF. CDR3 nucleotides: TGTGCCAGCAGCTCCTCTGGGGGGGGGACTGAAGCTTTCTTT.

Comments on this clonotype: The CDR3 ends on some other residue instead of the conserved phenylalanine or tryptophan, so this is likely a read error. This chain joins TRBV9 and TRBJ2-3, with no clear D. The V gene's germline CDR1 is SGDLS and CDR2 YYNGEE. The CDR3 spans 13 residues. The V gene lost 0 bases and the J gene lost 2 bases, with 4 bases spanning the gap. The CDR3 is CASSVGNTDTQYL. Here the CDR3 DNA reads TGTGCCAGCAGCGTAGGTAACACAGATACGCAGTATCTT.

This clonotype was recorded at least ten times. J is TRBJ2-1 and V is TRBV3-1; TRBD2 matches 8 bases. The CDR3 loop spans 17 amino acids. CDR1 and CDR2 from the germline V gene are LGHDT and YNNKEL (reference sequence). With V trimmed by 1 base and J by 0 bases, 5 bases remained unmatched. In DNA, the CDR3 is TGTGCCAGCAGCCAAGGCCCGGGGACTAGCTCCTACAATGAGCAGTTCTTC. Translation gives CASSQGPGTSSYNEQFF.